The 11 T cell receptor beta chains given below trace back to one sample, sequenced in a study of neurological immune-mediated disorders (dated by TCRdb to the late 2010s). The receptor library was made with 5' RACE. Data came from an Illumina HiSeq 2500. TCRdb reprocessed the public reads (quality trimming at Q25 with fastp, clone calling with MiXCR) and kept in-frame beta chains. Records with the same CDR3 protein are collapsed into one entry carrying the most frequent genes and DNA. The sample table lists under 45,000 distinct CDR3 sequences, around 2.5% of them with a count of one. The ten largest clones add up to about 2.4% of the sample. Sequencing was performed on PBMCs. The receptors shown here come from a man aged 50 to 60 with multiple sclerosis.

This clonotype was found many times. The chain uses TRBV11-1 and TRBJ2-1, with 15 bases fitting TRBD2. The germline CDR1 and CDR2 sequences are SGHAT and FQDESV (reference sequence). The CDR3 runs to 14 residues. The trim removed 5 bases at V and 7 bases at J, leaving 0 bases unmatched. The CDR3 coding sequence is TGTGCCAGCAGCGGGACTAGCGGGAGGAATGAGCAGTTCTTC. This codes for CASSGTSGRNEQFF.

The CDR3 is CSARDLGGGNSPLHF. CDR3 in DNA: TGCAGTGCTAGAGATTTGGGCGGAGGCAATTCACCCCTCCACTTT. The J gene is TRBJ1-6, the V gene TRBV20-1; unclear D gene. The CDR3 is 15 residues long. The germline V and J ends were trimmed by 0 bases and 7 bases, with 13 bases remaining between them. Germline CDR1 DFQATT, CDR2 SNEGSKA (reference sequence).

Ten or more counts support this clonotype. This chain uses TRBV7-9 with TRBJ1-1; D is unclear. This CDR3 comprises 13 residues. The V end lost 0 bases, the J end lost 3 bases, and 5 bases lay between the germline ends. In germline, CDR1 is SEHNR, CDR2 FQNEAQ (reference sequence). The CDR3 protein is CASSLALDTEAFF. The CDR3 bases are TGTGCCAGCAGCTTAGCGTTGGACACTGAAGCTTTCTTT.

This clonotype showed up many times. The chain couples TRBV20-1 to TRBJ2-7, with no clear D. This CDR3 comprises 14 residues. V was clipped by 1 base and J by 5 bases, with 15 bases between them. Germline CDR1 is DFQATT and CDR2 is SNEGSKA (reference sequence). The CDR3 here is CSARVQTLGDEQYF. CDR3 nucleotides: TGCAGTGCTAGAGTCCAGACCCTAGGAGACGAGCAGTACTTC.

This clonotype occurred many times. CDR3 coding DNA: TGCAGTGCTAGTCCTAGCGGGGGGGCCTGGGAGACCCAGTACTTC. Its protein product is CSASPSGGAWETQYF. The rearrangement joins TRBV20-1 to TRBJ2-5, with 12 bases that match TRBD2. This CDR3 contains 15 residues. Germline values: CDR1 DFQATT, CDR2 SNEGSKA (reference sequence). V gave up 3 bases and J gave up 5 bases; unmatched junction bases: 7.

This clonotype appeared many times. The chain recombines TRBV11-3 with TRBJ2-2; the D call may be TRBD1 or TRBD2 (6 bases each). There are 16 residues in the CDR3. V was cut by 5 bases and J by 4 bases, with 17 bases left in between. From germline, CDR1 is SGHNT and CDR2 YENEEA. The CDR3 loop reads CASSPGTGRFTGELFF. As DNA, the CDR3 is TGTGCCAGCAGCCCAGGTACAGGGAGGTTCACCGGGGAGCTGTTTTTT.

In this sample, this clonotype turned up many times. The chain couples TRBV5-1 to TRBJ1-1, with a weak D call TRBD1 (5 bases). There are 14 residues in the CDR3. Trimming pared 0 bases from V and 3 bases from J, leaving 9 bases between. Germline values: CDR1 SGHRS, CDR2 YFSETQ. The CDR3 region is CASSLEGWDTEAFF. CDR3 nucleotide sequence: TGCGCCAGCAGCTTGGAGGGGTGGGACACTGAAGCTTTCTTT.

This clonotype was observed at least ten times. V and J are TRBV20-1 and TRBJ1-1; D possibly corresponds to TRBD1 (6 bases). This CDR3 is built from 14 residues. The V gene's germline CDR1 is DFQATT and CDR2 SNEGSKA (reference sequence). V was trimmed by 1 base and J by 5 bases, leaving 14 bases between them. CDR3 coding DNA: TGCAGTGCTAGAGCGGGGGGGGCAAGAACTGAAGCTTTCTTT. Translation: CSARAGGARTEAFF.

This clonotype was observed many times. The J gene is TRBJ2-5, the V gene TRBV20-1; TRBD1 aligns across 7 bases. The V and J ends lost 6 bases and 5 bases, in that order; junction bases with no gene match: 12. This CDR3 contains 14 residues. Germline CDR1 is DFQATT and CDR2 is SNEGSKA (reference sequence). Here the CDR3 DNA reads TGCAGTGCCACCCTAGGGACAGTGGGGGAGACCCAGTACTTC. Amino acid sequence: CSATLGTVGETQYF.

Ten or more counts support this clonotype. V and J are TRBV6-5 and TRBJ2-5; D is unresolved. V was clipped by 0 bases and J by 0 bases, with 8 bases between them. Looked up from germline, CDR1 is MNHEY and CDR2 is SVGAGI. CDR3 size: 15 residues. The CDR3: CASSYSNSYQETQYF. The CDR3 bases are TGTGCCAGCAGTTACTCGAACTCGTACCAAGAGACCCAGTACTTC.

The rearrangement joins TRBV30 to TRBJ2-3; D remains ambiguous. The CDR3 is 15 residues long. V lost 2 bases to trimming and J lost 3 bases, with 15 bases between them. Germline V lookup: CDR1 GTSNPN, CDR2 SVGIG (reference sequence). CDR3 coding DNA: TGTGCCTGGAGTACTCCCTACTCAAGGACAGATACGCAGTATTTT. It codes for CAWSTPYSRTDTQYF.